This TCR beta chain is drawn from a study of shared clonotypes between healthy human individuals. Germline V lookup: CDR1 SNHLY, CDR2 FYNNEI. V shed 6 bases and J 5 bases; nucleotides not matched to a gene: 9. This CDR3 region has 14 residues. This clone was observed a single time. Splitting of each subset's genomic DNA was done evenly across several immunoSEQ plates. An approximately 200 ng quantity of DNA, 30,000 to 35,000 T cell genomes, went into the sorted-subset replicate PCRs. The method was immunoSEQ multiplex PCR; TCRdb's version includes in-frame clones alone and lacks a portion of them. The sample has approximately 1,000,000 clones; 60% to 85% are singletons.

The clonotype was recovered from a man between 18 and 35 years old in good health. Some clones in this sample may be carry-over from other donors' samples. Sequencing was done on a sample of memory CD4+ T cells from PBMCs. Subset reported: CD45RA-negative fraction. The rearrangement links TRBV2 to TRBJ2-5; TRBD2 aligns across 7 bases. CDR3 sequence: CASSGGSGPETQYF. The CDR3 DNA reads TGTGCCAGCAGCGGCGGGAGTGGGCCGGAGACCCAGTACTTC.